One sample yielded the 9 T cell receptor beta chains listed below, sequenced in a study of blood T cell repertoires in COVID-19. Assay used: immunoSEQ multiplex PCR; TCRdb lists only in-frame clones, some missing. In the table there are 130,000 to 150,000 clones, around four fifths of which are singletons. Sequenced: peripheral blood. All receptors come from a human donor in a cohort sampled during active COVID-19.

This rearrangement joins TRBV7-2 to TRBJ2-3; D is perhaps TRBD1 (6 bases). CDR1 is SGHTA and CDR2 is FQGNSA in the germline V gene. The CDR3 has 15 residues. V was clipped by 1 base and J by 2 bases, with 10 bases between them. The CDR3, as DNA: TGTGCCAGCAGCTTAGGGGGGCCTTACACAGATACGCAGTATTTT. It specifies CASSLGGPYTDTQYF.

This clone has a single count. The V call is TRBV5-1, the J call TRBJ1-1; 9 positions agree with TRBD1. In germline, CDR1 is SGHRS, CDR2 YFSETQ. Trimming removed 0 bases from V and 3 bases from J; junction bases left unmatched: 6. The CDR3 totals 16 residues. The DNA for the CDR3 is TGCGCCAGCAGCTTGGGACAGGGGGGTTTAGACACTGAAGCTTTCTTT. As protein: CASSLGQGGLDTEAFF.

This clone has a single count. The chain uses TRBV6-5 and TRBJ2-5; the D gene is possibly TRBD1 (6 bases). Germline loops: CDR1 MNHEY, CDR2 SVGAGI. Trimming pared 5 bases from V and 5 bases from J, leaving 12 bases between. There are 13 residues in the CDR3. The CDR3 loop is CASSPGGPETQYF. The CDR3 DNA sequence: TGTGCCAGCAGTCCTGGGGGCCCGGAGACCCAGTACTTC.

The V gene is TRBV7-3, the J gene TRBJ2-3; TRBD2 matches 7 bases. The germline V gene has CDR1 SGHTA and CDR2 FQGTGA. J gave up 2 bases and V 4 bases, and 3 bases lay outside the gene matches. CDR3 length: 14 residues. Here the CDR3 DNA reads TGTGCCAGCAGCTCGGGACTATACACAGATACGCAGTATTTT. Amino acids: CASSSGLYTDTQYF.

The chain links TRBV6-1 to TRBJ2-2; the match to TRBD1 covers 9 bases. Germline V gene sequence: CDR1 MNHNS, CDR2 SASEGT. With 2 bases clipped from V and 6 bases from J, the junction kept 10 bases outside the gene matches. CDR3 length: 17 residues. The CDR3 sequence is CASSEKKETGGPGELFF. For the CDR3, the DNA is TGTGCCAGCAGTGAAAAAAAAGAGACAGGGGGGCCCGGGGAGCTGTTTTTT.

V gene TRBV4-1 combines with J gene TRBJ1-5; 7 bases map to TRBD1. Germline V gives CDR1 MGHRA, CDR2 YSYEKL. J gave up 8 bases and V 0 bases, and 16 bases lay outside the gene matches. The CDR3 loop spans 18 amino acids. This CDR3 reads CASSQDLLAGGLVKPQHF. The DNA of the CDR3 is TGCGCCAGCAGCCAAGATCTCCTGGCAGGGGGTCTTGTTAAGCCCCAGCATTTT.

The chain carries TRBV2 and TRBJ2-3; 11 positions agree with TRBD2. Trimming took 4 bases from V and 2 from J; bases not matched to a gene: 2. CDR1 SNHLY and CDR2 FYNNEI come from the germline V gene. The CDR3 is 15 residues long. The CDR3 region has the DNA TGTGCCAGCAGTGCTAGCGGGAGGTCCACAGATACGCAGTATTTT. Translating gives CASSASGRSTDTQYF.

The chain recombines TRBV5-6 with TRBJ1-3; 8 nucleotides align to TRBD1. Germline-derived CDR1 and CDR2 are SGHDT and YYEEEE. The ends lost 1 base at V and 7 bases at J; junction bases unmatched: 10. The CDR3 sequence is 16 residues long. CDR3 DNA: TGTGCCAGCAGCTTGTACAGGGGGGGGAGTGCCAACACCATATATTTT. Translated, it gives CASSLYRGGSANTIYF.

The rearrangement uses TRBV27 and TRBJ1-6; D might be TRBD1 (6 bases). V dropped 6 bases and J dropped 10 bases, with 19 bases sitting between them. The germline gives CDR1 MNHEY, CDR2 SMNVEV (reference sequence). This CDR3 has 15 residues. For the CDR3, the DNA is TGTGCCAGCAGCGTGCTAGGGGGGGGAGGATCACCCCTCCACTTT. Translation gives CASSVLGGGGSPLHF.